Following are 21 T cell receptor beta chains from one sample sequenced in a study of T cells of healthy individuals. TCRdb passed the 5' RACE reads through MiXCR, listing each CDR3 protein once. The profile shows about 96,000 distinct CDR3 sequences, 17% of them singletons. Receptors were obtained from a human donor in good health.

There are a few counts of this clonotype. The V call is TRBV20-1, the J call TRBJ1-4, with 9 bases lining up with TRBD1. The V and J ends lost 6 bases and 4 bases, in that order; junction bases with no gene match: 6. This CDR3 comprises 14 residues. Germline CDR1 is DFQATT and CDR2 is SNEGSKA (reference sequence). The CDR3 is CSAPGTGLNEKLFF. The DNA for the CDR3 is TGCAGTGCGCCCGGGACAGGGCTTAATGAAAAACTGTTTTTT.

The chain joins TRBV9 to TRBJ2-3; 9 nucleotides line up with TRBD2. The V and J ends lost 3 bases and 1 base, in that order; junction bases with no gene match: 9. The CDR3 has 17 amino acids. Per the germline V gene, CDR1 is SGDLS and CDR2 is YYNGEE. The CDR3 bases are TGTGCCAGCAGCGACTGGATAGCGGGAGCAGGCACAGATACGCAGTATTTT. Translated: CASSDWIAGAGTDTQYF.

This clonotype was observed a handful of times. The chain couples TRBV10-3 to TRBJ2-5; tentatively, D is TRBD1 (5 bases). CDR1 ENHRY and CDR2 SYGVKD come from the germline V gene. With 2 bases removed from V and 5 bases from J, the gap between germline ends came to 9 bases. The CDR3 contains 13 residues. The CDR3 protein is CAISERQGETQYF. The CDR3 nucleotides are TGTGCCATCAGTGAGCGGCAGGGTGAGACCCAGTACTTC.

V is TRBV7-9 and J is TRBJ2-5, with D perhaps given as TRBD1 or TRBD2 (5 bases each). With 1 base removed from V and 3 bases from J, the gap between germline ends came to 6 bases. CDR1 is SEHNR and CDR2 is FQNEAQ in the germline V gene (reference sequence). CDR3 length: 13 residues. Written as DNA, the CDR3 is TGTGCCAGCAGCTTAGGGGGGAAAGAGACCCAGTACTTC. Translating gives CASSLGGKETQYF.

CDR3 sequence (DNA): TGCGCCAGCAGCTTGATTGAAGGGGGCGAAACAGATACGCAGTATTTT. Encoded protein: CASSLIEGGETDTQYF. The genes are TRBV5-1 and TRBJ2-3; 7 bases map to TRBD1. J gave up 3 bases and V 1 base, and 8 bases lay outside the gene matches. Germline CDR1 is SGHRS and CDR2 is YFSETQ. The CDR3 totals 16 residues.

The rearrangement links TRBV4-3 to TRBJ2-7; 8 positions agree with TRBD2. J was trimmed by 4 bases and V by 0 bases; bases with no gene match: 5. The CDR3 covers 15 residues. Germline CDR1 reads LGHNA; CDR2 reads YSLEER. This CDR3 reads CASSQDPGLAYEQYF. CDR3 nucleotide sequence: TGCGCCAGCAGCCAAGATCCCGGACTAGCATACGAGCAGTACTTC.

The chain recombines TRBV4-1 with TRBJ2-1; D gene unclear. The V and J ends lost 0 bases and 7 bases respectively, with 13 bases between them. Germline loops: CDR1 MGHRA, CDR2 YSYEKL. This CDR3 comprises 15 residues. Written as DNA, the CDR3 is TGCGCCAGCAGCCAAGATCACACAGCTCTTAATGAGCAGTTCTTC. Amino acids: CASSQDHTALNEQFF.

This clonotype was detected a few times. The chain combines TRBV25-1 with TRBJ2-3; D perhaps matches TRBD1 (6 bases). CDR1 and CDR2 from the germline V gene are MGHDK and SYGVNS. V lost 7 bases and J 6 bases, leaving 14 bases between the germline ends. The CDR3 length is 13 residues. CDR3 coding DNA: TGTGCCAGCAACAAAGACCAGGGGGATACGCAGTATTTT. Protein: CASNKDQGDTQYF.

This clonotype was counted a few times. The chain is built from TRBV19 and TRBJ2-2; perhaps D is TRBD1 or TRBD2 (5 bases each). The germline V gene encodes CDR1 LNHDA and CDR2 SQIVND (reference sequence). With 4 bases removed from V and 0 bases from J, the gap between germline ends came to 15 bases. CDR3 length: 17 amino acids. The CDR3 DNA follows: TGTGCCAGTAGTACCGGATGGGGGACGGCGAACACCGGGGAGCTGTTTTTT. The encoded protein is CASSTGWGTANTGELFF. The whole variable domain, remainder taken from reference TRBV19 and TRBJ2-2, is DGGITQSPKYLFRKEGQNVTLSCEQNLNHDAMYWYRQDPGQGLRLIYYSQIVNDFQKGDIAEGYSVSREKKESFPLTVTSAQKNPTAFYLCASSTGWGTANTGELFFGEGSRLTVL.

In this sample, this clonotype turned up a few times. The rearrangement joins TRBV7-9 to TRBJ1-6, with D tentatively TRBD1 (6 bases). V lost 2 bases and J 18 bases, leaving 17 bases between the germline ends. Germline V gene sequence: CDR1 SEHNR, CDR2 FQNEAQ (reference sequence). The CDR3 extends over 13 amino acids. The CDR3 nucleotides are TGTGCCAGCAGCTTAATCCAGGGGACCCTCCACCACTTT. It encodes CASSLIQGTLHHF. Using reference TRBV7-9 and TRBJ1-6 for the parts outside the CDR3, the full variable domain is DTGVSQNPRHKITKRGQNVTFRCDPISEHNRLYWYRQTLGQGPEFLTYFQNEAQLEKSRLLSDRFSAERPKGSFSTLEIQRTEQGDSAMYLCASSLIQGTLHHFGNGTRLTVT.

The V call is TRBV29-1, the J call TRBJ1-2, with 7 bases fitting TRBD1. Germline-derived CDR1 and CDR2 are SQVTM and ANQGSEA. The ends lost 7 bases at V and 8 bases at J; junction bases unmatched: 7. The CDR3 loop spans 11 amino acids. CDR3 in amino acids: CSAQGQGGYTF. CDR3 sequence (DNA): TGCAGCGCACAGGGGCAAGGGGGCTACACCTTC.

The CDR3 here is CASSQEGLAESTDTQYF. CDR3 DNA: TGTGCCAGCAGCCAAGAGGGGCTAGCGGAGAGCACAGATACGCAGTATTTT. The V gene is TRBV4-2, the J gene TRBJ2-3, with 7 nucleotides matching TRBD2. Trimming took 0 bases from V and 0 from J; bases not matched to a gene: 6. CDR3 length: 17 amino acids. CDR1 is LGHNA, CDR2 YNFKEQ, per germline.

This clonotype was observed at least ten times. CDR3 region: CASTQTSDTMNTEAFF. As DNA, the CDR3 is TGTGCCAGCACCCAGACCTCTGACACCATGAACACTGAAGCTTTCTTT. V is TRBV28 and J is TRBJ1-1; unclear D gene. The CDR3 is 16 amino acids. In germline, CDR1 is MDHEN, CDR2 SYDVKM. V was pared by 7 bases and J by 0 bases, with 18 bases between.

The rearrangement links TRBV10-3 to TRBJ2-3, with D perhaps matching TRBD2 (6 bases). The length of the CDR3 is 11 residues. Germline CDR1 is ENHRY and CDR2 is SYGVKD. The V end was cut by 10 bases, the J end by 4 bases, with 9 bases between. The CDR3 DNA reads as TGTGCCACCGCTAGCGCAGATACGCAGTATTTT. This gives the protein CATASADTQYF.

The chain carries TRBV28 and TRBJ2-1, with 10 bases identical to TRBD2. CDR3 length equals 16 residues. Germline trimming cut 10 bases from V and 6 bases from J; bases unmatched to any gene: 15. The V gene's germline CDR1 is MDHEN and CDR2 SYDVKM. CDR3 nucleotide sequence: TGTGCCACCCTCCCTTCTAGCGGGAGAATCGTCAATGAGCAGTTCTTC. It translates to CATLPSSGRIVNEQFF.

The chain uses TRBV20-1 and TRBJ2-3, with 10 bases aligning to TRBD2. This CDR3 contains 14 residues. Germline CDR1 reads DFQATT; CDR2 reads SNEGSKA (reference sequence). V lost 3 bases and J lost 1; bases outside the gene matches: 1. The CDR3 nucleotides read TGCAGTGCTAGTACTAGCGGGGGCACAGATACGCAGTATTTT. Protein product: CSASTSGGTDTQYF.

This clonotype was observed many times. This chain joins TRBV20-1 and TRBJ1-2; 12 bases fit TRBD1. The CDR3 is 14 amino acids. The junction had 3 bases not matched to a gene; V was cut back by 1 base and J by 6 bases. The germline V gene has CDR1 DFQATT and CDR2 SNEGSKA (reference sequence). This chain's CDR3 is CSARGDRGRDGYTF. The CDR3 bases are TGCAGTGCTAGAGGGGACAGGGGGCGTGATGGCTACACCTTC.

This clonotype has at least ten counts. This chain joins TRBV6-2 or TRBV6-3 and TRBJ1-1; D is undetermined. V dropped 2 bases and J dropped 0 bases, with 13 bases sitting between them. This CDR3 is built from 16 residues. Germline CDR1 is MNHEY and CDR2 is SVGEGT. The CDR3 sequence: CASSYRKIALNTEAFF. The CDR3 bases are TGTGCCAGCAGTTACAGGAAGATCGCATTGAACACTGAAGCTTTCTTT.

This clonotype showed up just a few times. The chain uses TRBV6-1 and TRBJ1-5, with D possibly being TRBD1 (5 bases). CDR3 length: 15 amino acids. Between the trimmed V and J ends, which lost 5 bases and 2 bases, there was a span of 13 bases. Germline assignment: CDR1 MNHNS and CDR2 SASEGT. As DNA, the CDR3 is TGTGCCAGCAGTCCTACGGGGGTCGGCAATCAGCCCCAGCATTTT. This gives the protein CASSPTGVGNQPQHF.

This clonotype was seen a handful of times. The chain combines TRBV7-8 with TRBJ2-6; TRBD1 might be the D (5 bases). CDR1 is SGHVS, CDR2 FQNEAQ, per germline. The V end lost 6 bases, the J end lost 3 bases, and 6 bases lay between the germline ends. CDR3 size: 13 residues. This chain's CDR3 is CASRGRGANVLTF. CDR3 DNA sequence: TGTGCCAGCAGGGGGCGTGGGGCCAACGTCCTGACTTTC.

The chain combines TRBV5-1 with TRBJ1-6; D unresolved. The germline V gene has CDR1 SGHRS and CDR2 YFSETQ. The CDR3 consists of 14 residues. Trimming removed 1 base from V and 7 bases from J, with 9 bases in between. The CDR3 is CASSLLQKNSPLHF. The CDR3 DNA reads TGCGCCAGCAGCTTGCTACAGAAAAATTCACCCCTCCACTTT.